This T cell receptor (beta chain) was found in a study of T cells in tumors after PD-1 blockade. The wider study: Treatment was either pembrolizumab 200 mg every 3 weeks or cemiplimab 350 mg every 2 weeks. Tumor samples averaged about 26,000 templates (range roughly 554-99,264) and 6,041 unique clonotypes.

On this clone itself: Its antigen is still unknown.

The assay was immunoSEQ multiplex PCR, and TCRdb's table has in-frame clones only and misses some. This sample has about 7,700 clones, with roughly 69% found just once. This CDR3 is 14 amino acids long. Trimming shortened V by 4 bases and J by 4 bases, and 12 bases separated the two germline ends. CDR1 SGHRS and CDR2 YFSETQ come from the germline V gene. Study-wide results and caveats: Clonal replacement, not reinvigoration, is suggested for expanded exhausted CD8+ clones after therapy.

The starting material was tumor tissue, obtained after anti-PD-1 treatment. This chain links TRBV5-1 with TRBJ1-3; TRBD1 might be the D (6 bases). The sequence came from a human donor with basal cell carcinoma. The DNA for the CDR3 is TGCGCCAGCAGCGACGACAGGTCAGGAAACACCATATATTTT. This sequence encodes CASSDDRSGNTIYF.